Each of the 10 T cell receptor beta chains below was sequenced from the same sample in a study of cytomegalovirus exposure and HLA in healthy donors. This PCR relied on a set of 60 Vbeta primers and 13 Jbeta primers. The method was immunoSEQ multiplex PCR; TCRdb's version includes in-frame clones alone and lacks a portion of them. The sample yields about 120,000 clones, over 65% seen once. Input material: PBMCs. Receptors were obtained from a woman in her 40s in good health and CMV-seropositive.

This sequence joins TRBV11-2 and TRBJ2-1; possible D gene TRBD1, 5 bases. Germline V gene data show CDR1 as SGHAT and CDR2 as FQNNGV. Trimming stripped 7 bases from V and 3 bases from J, with 19 bases between. CDR3 size: 16 residues. The CDR3 DNA follows: TGTGCCAGCACCCCGAGTGGGGCAGGTTTCTACAATGAGCAGTTCTTC. Translated: CASTPSGAGFYNEQFF. Full variable domain (remainder filled in from reference TRBV11-2 and TRBJ2-1): EAGVAQSPRYKIIEKRQSVAFWCNPISGHATLYWYQQILGQGPKLLIQFQNNGVVDDSQLPKDRFSAERLKGVDSTLKIQPAKLEDSAVYLCASTPSGAGFYNEQFFGPGTRLTVL.

The chain combines TRBV2 with TRBJ1-6; possible D gene TRBD1, 6 bases. The CDR3 consists of 14 residues. V gave up 6 bases and J gave up 3 bases, with 9 bases separating them. Germline V lookup: CDR1 SNHLY, CDR2 FYNNEI. For the CDR3, the DNA is TGTGCCAGCAGAGCAGGGGTCTATAATTCACCCCTCCACTTT. Encoded protein: CASRAGVYNSPLHF.

The chain has TRBV30 and TRBJ2-1; TRBD1 is a possible D gene (6 bases). Trimming took 1 base from V and 0 from J, leaving 13 bases between them. This CDR3 has 16 residues. Germline assignment: CDR1 GTSNPN and CDR2 SVGIG (reference sequence). The CDR3 DNA reads TGTGCCTGGAGTGCCGGGACACCAAGCTCCTACAATGAGCAGTTCTTC. This encodes CAWSAGTPSSYNEQFF.

The CDR3 loop is CASSLQPPTNTGELFF. CDR3 DNA sequence: TGTGCCAGCAGCTTACAACCTCCTACGAACACCGGGGAGCTGTTTTTT. The chain has TRBV7-3 and TRBJ2-2; D gene unclear. The CDR3 spans 16 residues. V lost 2 bases and J lost 0, with 10 bases in between. The germline V gene encodes CDR1 SGHTA and CDR2 FQGTGA.

This chain links TRBV7-2 with TRBJ1-5; 8 nucleotides align to TRBD1. The CDR3 spans 13 residues. J lost 5 bases, V lost 6 bases, and 3 bases had no gene match. Per germline, CDR1 SGHTA and CDR2 FQGNSA. The CDR3 sequence is CASSYRGDQPQHF. The CDR3 DNA reads as TGTGCCAGCAGTTACAGGGGGGATCAGCCCCAGCATTTT.

The chain has TRBV5-1 and TRBJ1-1, with 7 bases fitting TRBD1. Germline CDR1 is SGHRS and CDR2 is YFSETQ. J lost 4 bases, V lost 1 base, and 4 bases had no gene match. CDR3 length equals 14 residues. The chain's CDR3 is CASSLRQGPTEAFF. The CDR3 bases are TGCGCCAGCAGCTTGAGACAGGGACCCACTGAAGCTTTCTTT.

This CDR3 reads CAWSGQSSYNSPLHF. In DNA form, the CDR3 reads TGTGCCTGGAGTGGACAGAGCTCCTATAATTCACCCCTCCACTTT. The chain recombines TRBV30 with TRBJ1-6; possibly TRBD1 for D (5 bases). Germline CDR1 GTSNPN, CDR2 SVGIG (reference sequence). V was clipped by 1 base and J by 0 bases, with 7 bases between them. This CDR3 region has 15 residues.

The V call is TRBV25-1, the J call TRBJ1-1; D gene ambiguous. The germline CDR1 and CDR2 sequences are MGHDK and SYGVNS. CDR3 length: 13 amino acids. Trimming took 5 bases from V and 6 from J, leaving 13 bases between them. This CDR3 is CASSNYYGAEAFF. As DNA, the CDR3 is TGTGCCAGCAGTAATTATTACGGGGCTGAAGCTTTCTTT. The complete variable domain, with remaining parts taken from reference TRBV25-1 and TRBJ1-1, reads EADIYQTPRYLVIGTGKKITLECSQTMGHDKMYWYQQDPGMELHLIHYSYGVNSTEKGDLSSESTVSRIRTEHFPLTLESARPSHTSQYLCASSNYYGAEAFFGQGTRLTVV.

The J gene is TRBJ2-1, the V gene TRBV4-3, with 11 bases that match TRBD2. CDR1 is LGHNA and CDR2 is YSLEER in the germline V gene. The CDR3 is 17 amino acids. V lost 0 bases and J lost 3; bases outside the gene matches: 4. The CDR3 coding sequence is TGCGCCAGCAGCCAAGATTGGGGGACTAGCGGCTACAATGAGCAGTTCTTC. Translation: CASSQDWGTSGYNEQFF.

V usage is TRBV6-1 and J usage is TRBJ2-5; maybe TRBD1 (6 bases). V gave up 5 bases and J gave up 11 bases, with 15 bases separating them. CDR3 length: 12 residues. CDR1 and CDR2 (germline): MNHNS, SASEGT. CDR3 amino acids: CASSLRTEEQYF. Here the CDR3 DNA reads TGTGCCAGCAGTCTTCGGACAGAAGAGCAGTACTTC.